Sequencing of this T cell receptor beta chain was carried out in a study of T cell responses to AZD1222 COVID-19 vaccine. Study-wide points: Mostly white British, mostly female donors; authors suggested clonal diversity may be underestimated.

Profiled with immunoSEQ multiplex PCR; TCRdb holds only in-frame clones, not every one. The repertoire includes some 130,000 clones, approximately 90% of them detected once, and less than 8.5% sits in the top ten. A note on this clone: Antigen: not known.

This receptor was taken from an adult in good health. The sequencing used peripheral blood, collected on day 0 of AZD1222 vaccination.

CDR3 DNA sequence: TGTGCCAGCAGTTACTCTGGACAGGGGGGAGCAGAGACCCAGTACTTC. Translated, it gives CASSYSGQGGAETQYF. The genes are TRBV6-2 or TRBV6-3 and TRBJ2-5, with 10 bases identical to TRBD1. In germline, CDR1 is MNHEY, CDR2 SVGEGT. V trimming: 0 bases; J trimming: 4 bases; junction bases outside the gene matches: 5. The CDR3 length is 16 residues.